These 31 T cell receptor beta chains came from one sample sequenced in a study of blood T cell repertoires in COVID-19. Sequenced by immunoSEQ multiplex PCR; TCRdb stores in-frame clones only, minus some. The data show approximately 140,000 clones, 84% seen once. Sequencing was performed on peripheral blood. The receptors stem from a human donor in a cohort sampled during active COVID-19.

This chain links TRBV30 with TRBJ1-5; tentatively, D is TRBD1 (6 bases). Trimming left V 1 base short and J 2 bases short, with 18 bases between. Germline CDR1 reads GTSNPN; CDR2 reads SVGIG (reference sequence). CDR3 size: 17 residues. The CDR3 coding sequence is TGTGCCTGGAGTGAGCCCCCCACAGGGTTGCGCAATCAGCCCCAGCATTTT. Encoded protein: CAWSEPPTGLRNQPQHF.

The chain has TRBV15 and TRBJ2-5; weak D call: TRBD2 (7 bases). V lost 5 bases to trimming and J lost 7 bases, with 17 bases between them. This CDR3 comprises 14 residues. CDR1 is LNHNV and CDR2 is YYDKDF in the germline V gene (reference sequence). The CDR3 coding sequence is TGTGCCACCAGCGGACCGAGACGGGGGGCGACCCAGTACTTC. It codes for CATSGPRRGATQYF.

V usage is TRBV6-2 or TRBV6-3 and J usage is TRBJ2-1; 9 nucleotides match TRBD2. Germline values: CDR1 MNHEY, CDR2 SVGEGT. J was trimmed by 6 bases and V by 5 bases; bases with no gene match: 5. The CDR3 length is 14 residues. The CDR3 reads CASSLRGGLNEQFF. The CDR3 DNA sequence: TGTGCCAGCAGTCTGCGGGGGGGCCTCAATGAGCAGTTCTTC.

This chain links TRBV5-1 with TRBJ1-1, with a weak D call TRBD1 (6 bases). CDR1 and CDR2 from the germline V gene are SGHRS and YFSETQ. V was shortened by 7 bases and J by 4 bases, with 8 bases between the two germline ends. The CDR3 contains 11 residues. The CDR3 protein is CASQGSTEAFF. DNA for the CDR3: TGCGCCAGCCAGGGGAGCACTGAAGCTTTCTTT.

This clone was counted only a few times. The chain recombines TRBV6-2 or TRBV6-3 with TRBJ2-7; D remains unclear. Trimming removed 4 bases at V and 0 bases at J, with 7 bases between. The CDR3 is 13 residues long. Germline V gene lookup returns CDR1 MNHEY and CDR2 SVGEGT. CDR3 residues: CASSLTSSYEQYF. The CDR3 DNA follows: TGTGCCAGCAGTTTGACATCCTCCTACGAGCAGTACTTC.

The CDR3 DNA is TGTGCCAGCAGCCCCCAGACAGGGGGCTATGGCTACACCTTC. This gives the protein CASSPQTGGYGYTF. The rearrangement joins TRBV7-2 to TRBJ1-2, with 9 bases that match TRBD1. CDR3 length: 14 amino acids. V shed 5 bases and J 4 bases; nucleotides not matched to a gene: 5. CDR1 is SGHTA and CDR2 is FQGNSA in the germline V gene. The full variable domain, in which reference TRBV7-2 and TRBJ1-2 provide the parts outside the CDR3, is GAGVSQSPSNKVTEKGKDVELRCDPISGHTALYWYRQSLGQGLEFLIYFQGNSAPDKSGLPSDRFSAERTGGSVSTLTIQRTQQEDSAVYLCASSPQTGGYGYTFGSGTRLTVV.

The V and J genes are TRBV7-2 and TRBJ2-5; unclear D gene. V gave up 1 base and J gave up 7 bases, with 7 bases separating them. CDR1 and CDR2 from the germline V gene are SGHTA and FQGNSA. The CDR3 covers 12 residues. The CDR3 DNA is TGTGCCAGCAGCTTAGAAGAGAGGACCCAGTACTTC. Translated, it gives CASSLEERTQYF.

The chain links TRBV5-1 to TRBJ2-5; D unresolved. V was shortened by 0 bases and J by 2 bases, with 8 bases between the two germline ends. The V gene's germline CDR1 is SGHRS and CDR2 YFSETQ. The CDR3 sequence is 14 residues long. For the CDR3, the DNA is TGCGCCAGCAGCTTGGTTGGGCAGCAAGAGACCCAGTACTTC. It yields the protein CASSLVGQQETQYF.

The V and J genes are TRBV7-2 and TRBJ1-1; perhaps TRBD1 as D (6 bases). V lost 2 bases to trimming and J lost 8 bases, with 18 bases between them. Per the germline V gene, CDR1 is SGHTA and CDR2 is FQGNSA. This CDR3 has 15 residues. The CDR3 DNA follows: TGTGCCAGCAGCTTAATCAGGGGCCGGAATAACGAAGCTTTCTTT. This sequence encodes CASSLIRGRNNEAFF.

The chain combines TRBV7-6 with TRBJ2-5; TRBD2 matches at 14 bases. This CDR3 region has 14 residues. The germline V gene encodes CDR1 SGHVS and CDR2 FNYEAQ. After removal of 6 bases from V and 5 bases from J, the junction contained 2 bases not matched to a gene. The CDR3 is CASSRTSGGETQYF. The CDR3 nucleotides are TGTGCCAGCAGTCGGACTAGCGGGGGGGAGACCCAGTACTTC.

This chain uses TRBV11-2 with TRBJ1-2; maybe TRBD1 (6 bases). Per the germline V gene, CDR1 is SGHAT and CDR2 is FQNNGV. The CDR3 has 15 residues. With 5 bases removed from V and 4 bases from J, the gap between germline ends came to 17 bases. This CDR3 is CASSPRGGRSYGYTF. CDR3 DNA: TGTGCCAGCAGCCCCCGGGGGGGGCGTTCCTATGGCTACACCTTC.

This chain connects TRBV5-6 to TRBJ2-2; 8 positions match TRBD2. This CDR3 has 17 residues. The germline gives CDR1 SGHDT, CDR2 YYEEEE. The trim removed 4 bases at V and 2 bases at J, leaving 10 bases unmatched. The CDR3: CASSLFSSGVNTGELFF. The CDR3 bases are TGTGCCAGCAGCCTCTTTAGTAGCGGGGTTAACACCGGGGAGCTGTTTTTT.

V and J are TRBV7-2 and TRBJ1-5; 7 nucleotides match TRBD1. The CDR3 covers 16 residues. Germline V CDR1 and CDR2: SGHTA, FQGNSA. With V trimmed by 5 bases and J by 2 bases, 9 bases remained unmatched. This CDR3 is CASSHKEGAGNQPQHF. CDR3 DNA: TGTGCCAGCAGCCACAAGGAGGGGGCTGGCAATCAGCCCCAGCATTTT.

This chain joins TRBV5-1 and TRBJ2-3, with 10 bases matching TRBD2. Per the germline V gene, CDR1 is SGHRS and CDR2 is YFSETQ. Trimming cost V 4 bases and J 5 bases; bases outside gene matches: 7. The length of the CDR3 is 15 residues. This chain's CDR3 is CASSQSSGGLDTQYF. DNA of the CDR3: TGCGCCAGCAGCCAATCTAGCGGGGGATTAGATACGCAGTATTTT.

V and J are TRBV5-5 and TRBJ1-1; 8 positions agree with TRBD1. After removal of 4 bases from V and 1 base from J, the junction contained 3 bases not matched to a gene. This CDR3 is built from 14 residues. Germline loops: CDR1 SGHKS, CDR2 YYEKEE (reference sequence). The CDR3 spells CASSLGTGNTEAFF. The CDR3 DNA sequence: TGTGCCAGCAGCCTAGGGACAGGGAACACTGAAGCTTTCTTT.

The V gene is TRBV6-2 or TRBV6-3, the J gene TRBJ1-5; tentative D call: TRBD1 (5 bases). CDR1 MNHEY and CDR2 SVGEGT come from the germline V gene. This CDR3 has 14 residues. The V end lost 2 bases, the J end lost 3 bases, and 8 bases lay between the germline ends. The CDR3 loop is CASSYGGVNQPQHF. CDR3 in DNA: TGTGCCAGCAGTTACGGAGGGGTCAATCAGCCCCAGCATTTT.

J is TRBJ2-5 and V is TRBV7-2, with a weak D call TRBD2 (5 bases). Germline loops: CDR1 SGHTA, CDR2 FQGNSA. CDR3 size: 14 residues. V was shortened by 6 bases and J by 5 bases, with 16 bases between the two germline ends. The chain's CDR3 is CASRSRAGGETQYF. The CDR3 nucleotides read TGTGCCAGCAGATCCCGGGCGGGTGGGGAGACCCAGTACTTC. Supplemented by reference TRBV7-2 and TRBJ2-5, the full variable domain reads GAGVSQSPSNKVTEKGKDVELRCDPISGHTALYWYRQSLGQGLEFLIYFQGNSAPDKSGLPSDRFSAERTGGSVSTLTIQRTQQEDSAVYLCASRSRAGGETQYFGPGTRLLVL.

The chain carries TRBV7-2 and TRBJ2-2; D gene ambiguous. The V and J ends lost 2 bases and 6 bases respectively, with 10 bases between them. The V gene's germline CDR1 is SGHTA and CDR2 FQGNSA. The CDR3 sequence is 14 residues long. This CDR3 reads CASSLSQIPGELFF. Here the CDR3 DNA reads TGTGCCAGCAGCTTATCACAGATCCCCGGGGAGCTGTTTTTT.

The genes are TRBV3-1 (or the pseudogene TRBV3-2) and TRBJ2-5; 8 bases align to TRBD1. Germline values: CDR1 LGHDT, CDR2 YNNKEL (reference sequence). Germline trimming cut 1 base from V and 5 bases from J; bases unmatched to any gene: 6. This CDR3 is 15 amino acids long. This CDR3 is CASSQVRGRVETQYF. CDR3 sequence (DNA): TGTGCCAGCAGCCAAGTCAGGGGGCGGGTGGAGACCCAGTACTTC.

The V call is TRBV6-5, the J call TRBJ2-3, with D maybe TRBD2 (5 bases). V lost 6 bases, J lost 3 bases, and 16 bases lay in between. Germline CDR1 is MNHEY and CDR2 is SVGAGI. The CDR3 runs to 15 residues. Written as DNA, the CDR3 is TGTGCCAGCAGCCCCTCCGGGGTAAGGACAGATACGCAGTATTTT. This gives the protein CASSPSGVRTDTQYF.

This clone has only one observation. V and J are TRBV6-5 and TRBJ1-1; no clear D gene. The CDR3 contains 14 residues. The germline V gene encodes CDR1 MNHEY and CDR2 SVGAGI. V dropped 3 bases and J dropped 0 bases, with 8 bases sitting between them. The CDR3 nucleotides read TGTGCCAGCAGTTATCGGGGTCTGAACACTGAAGCTTTCTTT. This codes for CASSYRGLNTEAFF.

The V call is TRBV19, the J call TRBJ1-2; D perhaps matches TRBD1 (5 bases). The V gene's germline CDR1 is LNHDA and CDR2 SQIVND (reference sequence). This CDR3 is 15 amino acids long. Trimming removed 4 bases from V and 0 bases from J, with 12 bases in between. The CDR3 is CASSKGLSANYGYTF. In DNA, the CDR3 is TGTGCCAGTAGTAAGGGACTCAGCGCTAACTATGGCTACACCTTC.

This chain links TRBV10-2 with TRBJ2-5; D may be TRBD2 (5 bases). The CDR3 consists of 13 residues. Looked up from germline, CDR1 is WSHSY and CDR2 is SAAADI. V dropped 4 bases and J dropped 7 bases, with 13 bases sitting between them. The CDR3 sequence: CASSGLAWGTQYF. The CDR3 DNA reads as TGCGCCAGCAGTGGGTTAGCGTGGGGGACCCAGTACTTC.

The chain recombines TRBV11-2 with TRBJ1-1; D is unclear. V lost 5 bases to trimming and J lost 4 bases, with 8 bases between them. CDR1 is SGHAT and CDR2 is FQNNGV in the germline V gene. This CDR3 contains 12 residues. CDR3: CASSTSLTEAFF. The DNA of the CDR3 is TGTGCCAGCAGCACAAGTCTCACTGAAGCTTTCTTT.

The genes are TRBV3-1 (or the pseudogene TRBV3-2) and TRBJ1-1, with D possibly being TRBD1 (6 bases). With 4 bases removed from V and 2 bases from J, the gap between germline ends came to 8 bases. This CDR3 region has 13 residues. Germline CDR1 is LGHDT and CDR2 is YNNKEL (reference sequence). The CDR3 DNA is TGTGCCAGCAGCCCAGGGGATAACACTGAAGCTTTCTTT. Protein product: CASSPGDNTEAFF.

In the case of this clone: At the DNA level, this CDR3 is encoded by other sequences in the same sample as well. The chain uses TRBV18 and TRBJ1-2; 8 bases agree with TRBD1. V lost 6 bases to trimming and J lost 3 bases; unmatched junction nucleotides: 3. The CDR3 covers 13 residues. Per germline, CDR1 KGHSH and CDR2 LQKENI. Here the CDR3 DNA reads TGTGCCAGCTCGCAGGGGGCGGACTATGGCTACACCTTC. Translating it yields CASSQGADYGYTF.

This chain joins TRBV5-3 and TRBJ1-2; D is unresolved. TRBV5-3 is labeled an ORF, and its function is uncertain. With 2 bases removed from V and 2 bases from J, the gap between germline ends came to 7 bases. The CDR3 extends over 13 amino acids. CDR3 protein: CARSLRGNYGYTF. In DNA, the CDR3 is TGTGCCAGAAGCTTAAGAGGGAACTATGGCTACACCTTC.

The V and J genes are TRBV14 and TRBJ1-2; perhaps TRBD1 as D (6 bases). There are 14 residues in the CDR3. V was cut by 0 bases and J by 6 bases, with 11 bases left in between. Germline assignment: CDR1 SGHDN and CDR2 FVKESK. The CDR3 protein is CASSQDPGEDGYTF. DNA for the CDR3: TGTGCCAGCAGCCAAGATCCAGGGGAAGATGGCTACACCTTC.

The V and J genes are TRBV6-5 and TRBJ2-3, with TRBD1 identical over 9 bases. With 5 bases clipped from V and 0 bases from J, the junction kept 3 bases outside the gene matches. The CDR3 is 15 amino acids. Germline lookup yields CDR1 MNHEY and CDR2 SVGAGI. Here the CDR3 DNA reads TGTGCCAGCAGTCAACAGGGGGCCAGCACAGATACGCAGTATTTT. This codes for CASSQQGASTDTQYF.

The gene calls are TRBV9 and TRBJ1-6; D not certain. CDR3 length: 13 amino acids. CDR1 is SGDLS, CDR2 YYNGEE, per germline. Trimming shortened V by 0 bases and J by 4 bases, and 2 bases separated the two germline ends. The CDR3 loop reads CASSVAYNSPLHF. The CDR3 bases are TGTGCCAGCAGCGTAGCGTATAATTCACCCCTCCACTTT.

The chain joins TRBV7-3 to TRBJ2-5, with D perhaps TRBD1 (6 bases). There are 16 residues in the CDR3. Trimming pared 3 bases from V and 5 bases from J, leaving 19 bases between. CDR1 and CDR2 from the germline V gene are SGHTA and FQGTGA. This CDR3 is CASSLGRQASPETQYF. CDR3 bases: TGTGCCAGCAGCTTGGGACGACAGGCGAGCCCGGAGACCCAGTACTTC. Full variable domain (rest looked up from reference TRBV7-3 and TRBJ2-5): GAGVSQTPSNKVTEKGKYVELRCDPISGHTALYWYRQSLGQGPEFLIYFQGTGAADDSGLPNDRFFAVRPEGSVSTLKIQRTERGDSAVYLCASSLGRQASPETQYFGPGTRLLVL.